This TCR beta chain was captured by sequencing in a study of Ad26.COV2.S vaccination and SARS-CoV-2 variants. TCRdb's table, derived via immunoSEQ multiplex PCR, lists solely in-frame clones and lacks some. The table has over 350,000 clones, approximately 90% seen once. In germline, CDR1 is SGHDT, CDR2 YYEEEE. V dropped 7 bases and J dropped 0; count of bases not matched to a gene: 10. The CDR3 is made up of 16 amino acids. Treatment of the sample: around 19 received Ad26.COV2.S at low or high dose, single or two shots; 5 received placebo; per-sample allocation not given. Each sample was drawn 63 days after the first injection (of vaccine or placebo).

This TCR was recovered from a person aged 18 to 65 who received the Ad26.COV2.S COVID-19 vaccine or a placebo. The sequencing here drew on peripheral blood, taken in a trial of Ad26.COV2.S vaccine versus placebo. The rearrangement uses TRBV5-6 and TRBJ1-3; TRBD1 matches at 7 bases. For the CDR3, the DNA is TGTGCCAGCTGCAGGGGGGCTCTCCGCTCTGGAAACACCATATATTTT. This codes for CASCRGALRSGNTIYF.